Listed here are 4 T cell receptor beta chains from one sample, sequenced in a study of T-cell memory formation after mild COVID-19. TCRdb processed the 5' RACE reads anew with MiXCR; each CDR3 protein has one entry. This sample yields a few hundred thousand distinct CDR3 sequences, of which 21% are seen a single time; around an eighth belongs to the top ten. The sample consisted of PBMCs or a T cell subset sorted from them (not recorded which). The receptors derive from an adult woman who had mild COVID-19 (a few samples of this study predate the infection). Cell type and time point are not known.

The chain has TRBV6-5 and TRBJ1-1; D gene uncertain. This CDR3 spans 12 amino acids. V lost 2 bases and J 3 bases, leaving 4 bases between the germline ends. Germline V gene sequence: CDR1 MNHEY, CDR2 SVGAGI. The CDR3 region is CASSYGDTEAFF. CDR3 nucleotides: TGTGCCAGCAGTTACGGGGACACTGAAGCTTTCTTT.

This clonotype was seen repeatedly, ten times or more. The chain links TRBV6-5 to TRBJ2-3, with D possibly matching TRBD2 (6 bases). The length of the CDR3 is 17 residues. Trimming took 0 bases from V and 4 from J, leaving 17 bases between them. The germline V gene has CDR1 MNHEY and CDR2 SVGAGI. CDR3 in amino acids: CASSYSAWPSEPDTQYF. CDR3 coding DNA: TGTGCCAGCAGTTACTCGGCGTGGCCTAGCGAACCAGATACGCAGTATTTT.

CDR3 sequence (DNA): TGCAGTGCTAGAATGGTTAGCAATCAGCCCCAGCATTTT. Its translation: CSARMVSNQPQHF. The chain recombines TRBV20-1 with TRBJ1-5; no clear D gene. V lost 2 bases, J lost 0 bases, and 5 bases lay in between. CDR1 and CDR2 from the germline V gene are DFQATT and SNEGSKA (reference sequence). The CDR3 consists of 13 residues.

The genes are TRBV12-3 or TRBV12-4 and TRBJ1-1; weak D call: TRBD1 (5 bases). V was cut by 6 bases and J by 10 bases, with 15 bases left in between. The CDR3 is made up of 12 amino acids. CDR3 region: CASSSGGGLAFF. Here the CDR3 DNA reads TGTGCCAGCAGCTCCGGCGGGGGTTTAGCTTTCTTT.